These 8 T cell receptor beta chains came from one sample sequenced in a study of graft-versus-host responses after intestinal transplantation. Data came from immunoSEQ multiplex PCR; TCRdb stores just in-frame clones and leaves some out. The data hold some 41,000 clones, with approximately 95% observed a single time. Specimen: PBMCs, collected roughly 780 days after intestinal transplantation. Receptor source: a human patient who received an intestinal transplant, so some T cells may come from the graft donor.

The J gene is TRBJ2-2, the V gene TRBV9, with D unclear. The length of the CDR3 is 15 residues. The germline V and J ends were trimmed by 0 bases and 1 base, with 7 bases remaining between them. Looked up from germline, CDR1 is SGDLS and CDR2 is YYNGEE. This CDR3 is CASSVAAGNTGELFF. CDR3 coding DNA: TGTGCCAGCAGCGTAGCTGCAGGGAACACCGGGGAGCTGTTTTTT.

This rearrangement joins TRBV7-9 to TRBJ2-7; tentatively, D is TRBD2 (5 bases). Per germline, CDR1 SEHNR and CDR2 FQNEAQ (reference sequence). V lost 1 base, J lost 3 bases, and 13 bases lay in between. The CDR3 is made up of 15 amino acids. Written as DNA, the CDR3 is TGTGCCAGCAGCTTAGGCCCCAGAGACTACTACGAGCAGTACTTC. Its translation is CASSLGPRDYYEQYF.

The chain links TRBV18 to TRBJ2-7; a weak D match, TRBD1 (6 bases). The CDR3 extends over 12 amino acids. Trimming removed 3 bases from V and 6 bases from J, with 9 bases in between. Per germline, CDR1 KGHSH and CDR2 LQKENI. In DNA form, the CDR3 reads TGTGCCAGCTCACCCGACAGGAGCGAGCAGTACTTC. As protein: CASSPDRSEQYF.

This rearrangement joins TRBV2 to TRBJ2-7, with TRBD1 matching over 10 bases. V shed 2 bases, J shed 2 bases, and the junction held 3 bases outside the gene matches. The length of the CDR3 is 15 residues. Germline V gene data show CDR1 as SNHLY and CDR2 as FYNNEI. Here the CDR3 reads CASSEWDRGTYEQYF. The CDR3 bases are TGTGCCAGCAGTGAATGGGACAGGGGCACCTACGAGCAGTACTTC.

This CDR3 is CASSEPGGFRQPQHF. CDR3 in DNA: TGTGCCAGCAGTGAGCCAGGTGGGTTTCGTCAGCCCCAGCATTTT. The chain recombines TRBV2 with TRBJ1-5; D ambiguous. Germline-derived CDR1 and CDR2 are SNHLY and FYNNEI. The CDR3 length is 15 residues. The germline V and J ends were trimmed by 3 bases and 6 bases, with 15 bases remaining between them.

The CDR3 is CASRAGLAEQETQYF. The CDR3 region has the DNA TGTGCCAGCAGGGCAGGACTAGCGGAGCAAGAGACCCAGTACTTC. The chain uses TRBV2 and TRBJ2-5, with 10 bases lining up with TRBD2. V dropped 6 bases and J dropped 2; count of bases not matched to a gene: 6. The CDR3 length is 15 residues. Per germline, CDR1 SNHLY and CDR2 FYNNEI.

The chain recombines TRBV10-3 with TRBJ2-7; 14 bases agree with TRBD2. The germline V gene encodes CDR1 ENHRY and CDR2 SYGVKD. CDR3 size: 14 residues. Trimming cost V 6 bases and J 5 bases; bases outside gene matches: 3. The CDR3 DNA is TGTGCCATCAGGGGGACTAGCGGGAGCAACGAGCAGTACTTC. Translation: CAIRGTSGSNEQYF.

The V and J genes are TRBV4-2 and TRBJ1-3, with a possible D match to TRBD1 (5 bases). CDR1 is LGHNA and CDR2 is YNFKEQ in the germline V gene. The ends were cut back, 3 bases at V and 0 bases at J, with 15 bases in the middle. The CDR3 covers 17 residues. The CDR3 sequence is CASSQSGTASSGNTIYF. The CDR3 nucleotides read TGTGCCAGCAGCCAGTCCGGGACCGCCAGCTCTGGAAACACCATATATTTT.